This T cell receptor (beta chain) was sequenced during a study of molecular identifiers for immune sequencing clone quantification. Overall study context: In replicates, the authors split RNA from approximately 22,000 or 94,000 naive CD8 cells five ways and sequenced four.

In preparing bulk TCR libraries, previously described methods and listed TCR primers were used. Each CDR3 protein is one row after TCRdb ran MiXCR on the PCR reads. The sample has under 65,000 distinct CDR3 sequences; 20% to 25% are singletons. Trimming took off 4 bases at V and 9 bases at J, with 19 bases between the two ends. Germline loops: CDR1 GTSNPN, CDR2 SVGIG (reference sequence). The CDR3 contains 14 residues. Points on this clonotype: The target antigen is unknown.

Study observations and caveats: For highly expanded clones, sizes could be underestimated when identical TCR molecules share a barcode.

Using 10%, 30% or 50% RNA, naive CD8 libraries were derived from around 20,000 to 1,000,000 sorted cells. The material sequenced was naive CD8+ T cells from blood, with Jurkat cell RNA spiked in. The sample's subset: FACS-sorted CD8+CD4-CCR7+CD45RA+ naive T cells. The receptor comes from a human donor in good health. Some libraries in this study had Jurkat cell RNA spiked in. The V and J genes are TRBV30 and TRBJ2-1; D is possibly TRBD2 (5 bases). The CDR3 DNA follows: TGTGCCTGGAATGTAGGGTCGGGGTTGGGTGAGCAGTTCTTC. Protein product: CAWNVGSGLGEQFF.